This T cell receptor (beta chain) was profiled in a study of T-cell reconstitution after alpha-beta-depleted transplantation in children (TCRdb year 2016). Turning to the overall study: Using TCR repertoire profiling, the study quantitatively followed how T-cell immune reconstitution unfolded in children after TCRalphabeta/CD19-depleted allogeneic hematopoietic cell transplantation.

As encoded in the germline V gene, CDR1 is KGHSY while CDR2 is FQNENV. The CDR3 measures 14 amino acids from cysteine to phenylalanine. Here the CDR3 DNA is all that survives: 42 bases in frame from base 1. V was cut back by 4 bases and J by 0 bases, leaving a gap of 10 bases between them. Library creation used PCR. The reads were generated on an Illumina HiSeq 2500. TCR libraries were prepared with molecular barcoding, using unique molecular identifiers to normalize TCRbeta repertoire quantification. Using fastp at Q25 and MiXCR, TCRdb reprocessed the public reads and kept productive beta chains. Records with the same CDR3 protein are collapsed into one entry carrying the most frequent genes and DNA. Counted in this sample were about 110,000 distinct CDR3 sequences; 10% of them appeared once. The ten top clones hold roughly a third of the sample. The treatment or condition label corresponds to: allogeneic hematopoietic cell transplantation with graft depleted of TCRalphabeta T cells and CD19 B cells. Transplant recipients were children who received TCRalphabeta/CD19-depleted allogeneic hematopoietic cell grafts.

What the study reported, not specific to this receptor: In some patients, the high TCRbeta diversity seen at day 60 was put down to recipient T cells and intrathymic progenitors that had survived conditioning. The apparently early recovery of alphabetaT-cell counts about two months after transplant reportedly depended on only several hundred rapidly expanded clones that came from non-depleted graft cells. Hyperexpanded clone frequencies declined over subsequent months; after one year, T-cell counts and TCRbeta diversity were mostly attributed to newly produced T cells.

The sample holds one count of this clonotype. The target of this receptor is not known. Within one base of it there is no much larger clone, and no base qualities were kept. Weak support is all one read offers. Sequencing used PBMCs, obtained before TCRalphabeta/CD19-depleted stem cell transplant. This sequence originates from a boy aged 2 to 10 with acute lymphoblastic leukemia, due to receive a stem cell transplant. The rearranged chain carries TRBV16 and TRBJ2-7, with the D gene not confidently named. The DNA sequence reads TGTGCCAGCAGCCGCTCGATCAACTCCTACGAGCAGTACTTC. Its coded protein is CASSRSINSYEQYF.